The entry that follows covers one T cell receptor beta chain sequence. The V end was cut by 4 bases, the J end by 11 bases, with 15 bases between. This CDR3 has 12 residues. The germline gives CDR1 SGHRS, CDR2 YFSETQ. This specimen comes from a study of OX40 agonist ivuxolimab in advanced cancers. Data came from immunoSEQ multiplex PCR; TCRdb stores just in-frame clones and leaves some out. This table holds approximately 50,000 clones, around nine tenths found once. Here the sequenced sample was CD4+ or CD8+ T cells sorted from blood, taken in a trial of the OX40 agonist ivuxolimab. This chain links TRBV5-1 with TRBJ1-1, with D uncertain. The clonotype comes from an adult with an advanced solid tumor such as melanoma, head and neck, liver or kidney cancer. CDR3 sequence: CASSPVVKSAFF. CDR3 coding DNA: TGCGCCAGCAGCCCGGTTGTTAAGTCGGCTTTCTTT. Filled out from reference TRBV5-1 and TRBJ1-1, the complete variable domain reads KAGVTQTPRYLIKTRGQQVTLSCSPISGHRSVSWYQQTPGQGLQFLFEYFSETQRNKGNFPGRFSGRQFSNSRSEMNVSTLELGDSALYLCASSPVVKSAFFGQGTRLTVV.